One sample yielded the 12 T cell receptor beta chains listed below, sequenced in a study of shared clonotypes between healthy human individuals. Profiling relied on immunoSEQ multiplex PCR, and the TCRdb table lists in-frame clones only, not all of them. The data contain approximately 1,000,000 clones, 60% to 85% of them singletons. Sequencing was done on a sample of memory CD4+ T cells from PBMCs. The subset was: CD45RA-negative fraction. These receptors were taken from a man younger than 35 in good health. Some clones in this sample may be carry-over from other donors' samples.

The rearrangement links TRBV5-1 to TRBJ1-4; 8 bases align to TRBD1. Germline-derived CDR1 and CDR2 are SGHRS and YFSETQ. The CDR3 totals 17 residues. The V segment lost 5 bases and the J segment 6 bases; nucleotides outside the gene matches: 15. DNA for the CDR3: TGCGCCAGCAGACCCGGACAGGGAGGTAGTCGGTATGAAAAACTGTTTTTT. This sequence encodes CASRPGQGGSRYEKLFF.

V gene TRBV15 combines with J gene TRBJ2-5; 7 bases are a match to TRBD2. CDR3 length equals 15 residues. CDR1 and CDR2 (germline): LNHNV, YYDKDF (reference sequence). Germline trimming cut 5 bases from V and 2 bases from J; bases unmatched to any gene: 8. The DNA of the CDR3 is TGTGCCACCAGCGGTAGACTAGCTGGGCAAGAGACCCAGTACTTC. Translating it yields CATSGRLAGQETQYF. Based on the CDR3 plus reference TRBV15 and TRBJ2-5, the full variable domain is DAMVIQNPRYQVTQFGKPVTLSCSQTLNHNVMYWYQQKSSQAPKLLFHYYDKDFNNEADTPDNFQSRRPNTSFCFLDIRSPGLGDTAMYLCATSGRLAGQETQYFGPGTRLLVL.

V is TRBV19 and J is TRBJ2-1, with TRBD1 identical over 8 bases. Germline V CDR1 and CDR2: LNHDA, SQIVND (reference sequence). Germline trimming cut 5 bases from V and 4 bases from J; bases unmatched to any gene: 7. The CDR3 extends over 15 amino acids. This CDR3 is CASSSGTGHYNEQFF. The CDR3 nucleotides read TGTGCCAGTAGTTCCGGGACAGGACATTACAATGAGCAGTTCTTC.

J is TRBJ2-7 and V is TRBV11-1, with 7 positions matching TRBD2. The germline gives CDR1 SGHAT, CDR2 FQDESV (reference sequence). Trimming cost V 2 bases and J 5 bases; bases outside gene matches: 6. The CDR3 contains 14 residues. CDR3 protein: CASSLSSSGDEQYF. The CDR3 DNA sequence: TGTGCCAGCAGCTTATCCTCGAGCGGGGACGAGCAGTACTTC.

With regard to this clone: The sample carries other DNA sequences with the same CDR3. CDR3 sequence: CASSPLGSSYNEQFF. CDR3 nucleotide sequence: TGTGCCAGCTCACCACTGGGGAGCTCCTACAATGAGCAGTTCTTC. The V gene is TRBV18, the J gene TRBJ2-1; perhaps TRBD2 as D (5 bases). Deletions cut 1 base from V and 0 bases from J, with 7 bases between. The CDR3 contains 15 residues. Looked up from germline, CDR1 is KGHSH and CDR2 is LQKENI.

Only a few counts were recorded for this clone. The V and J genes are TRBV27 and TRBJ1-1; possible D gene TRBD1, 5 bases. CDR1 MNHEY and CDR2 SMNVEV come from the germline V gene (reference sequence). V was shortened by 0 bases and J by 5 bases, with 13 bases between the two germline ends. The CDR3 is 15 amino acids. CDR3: CASSLSQGLGTEAFF. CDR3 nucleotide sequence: TGTGCCAGCAGTTTATCCCAGGGTTTGGGTACTGAAGCTTTCTTT.

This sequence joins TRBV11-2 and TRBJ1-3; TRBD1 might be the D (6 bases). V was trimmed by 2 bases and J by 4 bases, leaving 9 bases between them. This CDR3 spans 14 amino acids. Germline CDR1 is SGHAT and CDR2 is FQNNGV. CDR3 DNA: TGTGCCAGCAGCTTATCGGACAGAGGAAACACCATATATTTT. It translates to CASSLSDRGNTIYF.

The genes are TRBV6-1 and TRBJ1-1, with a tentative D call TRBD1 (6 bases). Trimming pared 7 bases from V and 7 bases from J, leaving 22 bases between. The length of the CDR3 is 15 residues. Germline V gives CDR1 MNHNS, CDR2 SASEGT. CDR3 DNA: TGTGCCAGCAAAACCGCACATCGGGACACACATGAAGCTTTCTTT. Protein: CASKTAHRDTHEAFF.

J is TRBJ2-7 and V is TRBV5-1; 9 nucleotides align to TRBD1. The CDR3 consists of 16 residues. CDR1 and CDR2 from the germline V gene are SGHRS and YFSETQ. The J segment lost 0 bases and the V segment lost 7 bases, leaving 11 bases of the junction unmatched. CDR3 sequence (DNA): TGCGCCAGCGACCCCATCGGGACAGGGAGCTCCTACGAGCAGTACTTC. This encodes CASDPIGTGSSYEQYF.

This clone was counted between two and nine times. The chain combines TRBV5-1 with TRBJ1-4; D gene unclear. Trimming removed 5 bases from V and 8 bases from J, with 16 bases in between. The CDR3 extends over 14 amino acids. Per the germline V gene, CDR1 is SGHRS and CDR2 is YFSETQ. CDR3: CASSPRAGVEKLFF. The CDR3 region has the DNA TGCGCCAGCAGTCCGAGGGCGGGCGTCGAAAAACTGTTTTTT.

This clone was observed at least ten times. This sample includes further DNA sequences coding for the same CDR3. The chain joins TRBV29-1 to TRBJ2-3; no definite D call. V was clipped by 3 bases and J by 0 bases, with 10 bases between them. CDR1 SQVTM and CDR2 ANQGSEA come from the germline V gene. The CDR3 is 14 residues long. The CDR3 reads CSVDNGISTDTQYF. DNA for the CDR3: TGCAGCGTTGATAACGGAATCAGCACAGATACGCAGTATTTT.

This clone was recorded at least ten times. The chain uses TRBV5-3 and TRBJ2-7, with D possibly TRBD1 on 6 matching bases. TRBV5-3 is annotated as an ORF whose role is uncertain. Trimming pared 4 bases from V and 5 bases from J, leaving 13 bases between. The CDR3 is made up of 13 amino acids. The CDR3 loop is CARSLTGKNEQYF. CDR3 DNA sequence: TGTGCCAGAAGCCTAACAGGGAAGAACGAGCAGTACTTC.